A single sample gave rise to the 2 T cell receptor beta chains below, sequenced in a study of blood T cells in healthy people across ages. Combining a sample-barcoded 5' primer with a J-beta primer mix, a second PCR ran for roughly 6 to 12 cycles. TCRdb reprocessed the 5' RACE reads via MiXCR and lists one record per CDR3 protein. Here the sample spans roughly 800,000 distinct CDR3 sequences, about 62% being singletons. Sequencing was performed on blood. The receptors come from a young man in good health.

The chain is built from TRBV29-1 and TRBJ2-5; TRBD1 might be the D (6 bases). The germline CDR1 and CDR2 sequences are SQVTM and ANQGSEA. With 4 bases removed from V and 1 base from J, the gap between germline ends came to 7 bases. CDR3 length: 12 amino acids. The CDR3 DNA reads TGCAGCGTTGGGACAGCCCAAGAGACCCAGTACTTC. Amino acids: CSVGTAQETQYF.

This clonotype was seen at least ten times. The chain couples TRBV12-3 or TRBV12-4 to TRBJ2-5; no definite D call. Matching the DNA end better, TRBJ2-7 makes the J call doubtful. CDR3 size: 11 residues. CDR3 protein: CASSLNNEQYF. DNA of the CDR3: TGTGCCAGCAGTTTAAACAACGAGCAGTACTTC.